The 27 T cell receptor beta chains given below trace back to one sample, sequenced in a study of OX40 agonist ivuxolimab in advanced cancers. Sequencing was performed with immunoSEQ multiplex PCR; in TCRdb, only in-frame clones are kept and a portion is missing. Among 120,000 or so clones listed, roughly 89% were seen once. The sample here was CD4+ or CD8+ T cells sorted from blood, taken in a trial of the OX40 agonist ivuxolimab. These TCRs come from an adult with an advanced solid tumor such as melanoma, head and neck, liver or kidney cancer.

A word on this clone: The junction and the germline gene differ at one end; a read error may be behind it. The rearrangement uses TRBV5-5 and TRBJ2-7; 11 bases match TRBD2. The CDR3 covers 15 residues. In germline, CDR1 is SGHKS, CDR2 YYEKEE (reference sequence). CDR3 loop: CASGLGLADIYEQYF. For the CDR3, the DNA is TGTGCCAGCGGCTTGGGACTAGCGGACATTTACGAGCAGTACTTC.

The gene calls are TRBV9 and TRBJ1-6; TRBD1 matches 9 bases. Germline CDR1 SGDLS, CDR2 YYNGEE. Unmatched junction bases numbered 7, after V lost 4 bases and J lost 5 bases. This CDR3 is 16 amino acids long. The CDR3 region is CASSPTGGADNSPLHF. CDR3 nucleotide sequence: TGTGCCAGCAGCCCAACAGGGGGCGCAGATAATTCACCCCTCCACTTT.

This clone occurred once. The chain's CDR3 is CAWRGPALNSGANVLTF. The CDR3 region has the DNA TGTGCCTGGAGGGGCCCGGCCCTTAACTCTGGGGCCAACGTCCTGACTTTC. The chain recombines TRBV30 with TRBJ2-6; D gene unclear. The germline CDR1 and CDR2 sequences are GTSNPN and SVGIG (reference sequence). The CDR3 contains 17 residues. The germline V and J ends were trimmed by 3 bases and 0 bases, with 15 bases remaining between them.

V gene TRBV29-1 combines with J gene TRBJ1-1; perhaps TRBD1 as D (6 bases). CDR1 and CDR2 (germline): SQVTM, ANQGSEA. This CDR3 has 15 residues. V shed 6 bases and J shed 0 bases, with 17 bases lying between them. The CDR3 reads CSVELYRVVNTEAFF. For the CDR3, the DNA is TGCAGCGTGGAACTTTACAGGGTGGTGAACACTGAAGCTTTCTTT.

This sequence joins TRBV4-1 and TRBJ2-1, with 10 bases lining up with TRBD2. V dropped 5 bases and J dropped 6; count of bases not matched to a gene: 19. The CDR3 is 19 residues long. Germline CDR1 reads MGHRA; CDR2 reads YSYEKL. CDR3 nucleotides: TGCGCCAGCAGCTATCAACTAGCGGGAATCTCCCTACGGGGCAATGAGCAGTTCTTC. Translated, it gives CASSYQLAGISLRGNEQFF.

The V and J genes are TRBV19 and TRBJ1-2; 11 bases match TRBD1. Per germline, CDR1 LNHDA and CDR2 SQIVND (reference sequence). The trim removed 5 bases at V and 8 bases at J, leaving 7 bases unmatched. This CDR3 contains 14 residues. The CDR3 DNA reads TGTGCCAGTAGTGTACCGGGACAGGGGGTCGGCTACACCTTC. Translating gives CASSVPGQGVGYTF. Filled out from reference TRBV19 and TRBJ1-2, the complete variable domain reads DGGITQSPKYLFRKEGQNVTLSCEQNLNHDAMYWYRQDPGQGLRLIYYSQIVNDFQKGDIAEGYSVSREKKESFPLTVTSAQKNPTAFYLCASSVPGQGVGYTFGSGTRLTVV.

The CDR3 nucleotides are TGTGCCATCAGTGAGTCGAGGCAAAAGGGGATGAACACTGAAGCTTTCTTT. It yields the protein CAISESRQKGMNTEAFF. The chain couples TRBV10-3 to TRBJ1-1; possible D gene TRBD1, 5 bases. Trimming left V 0 bases short and J 0 bases short, with 14 bases between. Germline CDR1 and CDR2: ENHRY and SYGVKD. The CDR3 is made up of 17 amino acids.

The CDR3 DNA sequence: TGTGCCAGCAGCTTCCGGGCGTCCTACGAGCAGTACTTC. Its protein product is CASSFRASYEQYF. The rearrangement uses TRBV11-2 and TRBJ2-7; D ambiguous. The CDR3 is 13 residues long. Germline V gene data show CDR1 as SGHAT and CDR2 as FQNNGV. The V gene lost 3 bases and the J gene lost 1 base, with 7 bases spanning the gap.

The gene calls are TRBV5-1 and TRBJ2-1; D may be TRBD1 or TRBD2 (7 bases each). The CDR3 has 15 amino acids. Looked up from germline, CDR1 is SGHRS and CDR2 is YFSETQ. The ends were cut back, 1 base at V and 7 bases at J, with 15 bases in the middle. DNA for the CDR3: TGCGCCAGCAGCTTGCGAACAGGGGAGGGGAATGAGCAGTTCTTC. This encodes CASSLRTGEGNEQFF.

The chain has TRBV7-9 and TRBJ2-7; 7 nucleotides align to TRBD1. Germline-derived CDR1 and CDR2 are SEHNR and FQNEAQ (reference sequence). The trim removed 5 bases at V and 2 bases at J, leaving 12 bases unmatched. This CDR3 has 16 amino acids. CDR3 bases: TGTGCCAGCAGCAAACCACAGGGGTCCCTAACCTACGAGCAGTACTTC. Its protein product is CASSKPQGSLTYEQYF. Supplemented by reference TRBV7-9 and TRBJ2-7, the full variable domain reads DTGVSQNPRHKITKRGQNVTFRCDPISEHNRLYWYRQTLGQGPEFLTYFQNEAQLEKSRLLSDRFSAERPKGSFSTLEIQRTEQGDSAMYLCASSKPQGSLTYEQYFGPGTRLTVT.

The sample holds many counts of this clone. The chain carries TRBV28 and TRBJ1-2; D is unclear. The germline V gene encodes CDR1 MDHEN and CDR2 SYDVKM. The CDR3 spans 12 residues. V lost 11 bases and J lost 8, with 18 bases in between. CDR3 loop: CAARPTLRGYTF. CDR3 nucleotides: TGTGCCGCGCGACCGACCCTTAGGGGCTACACCTTC.

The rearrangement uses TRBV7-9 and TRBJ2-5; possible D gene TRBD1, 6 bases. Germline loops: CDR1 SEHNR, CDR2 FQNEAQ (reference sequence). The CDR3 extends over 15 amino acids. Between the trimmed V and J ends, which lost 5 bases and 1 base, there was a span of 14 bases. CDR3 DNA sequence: TGTGCCAGCAGCATCACCGGGACAAGCCAAGAGACCCAGTACTTC. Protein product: CASSITGTSQETQYF.

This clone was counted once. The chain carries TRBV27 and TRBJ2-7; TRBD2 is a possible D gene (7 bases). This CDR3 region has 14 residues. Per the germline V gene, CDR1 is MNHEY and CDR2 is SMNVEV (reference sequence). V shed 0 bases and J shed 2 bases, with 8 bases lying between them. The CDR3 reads CASSLSGGPYEQYF. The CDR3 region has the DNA TGTGCCAGCAGTTTATCGGGGGGGCCCTACGAGCAGTACTTC.

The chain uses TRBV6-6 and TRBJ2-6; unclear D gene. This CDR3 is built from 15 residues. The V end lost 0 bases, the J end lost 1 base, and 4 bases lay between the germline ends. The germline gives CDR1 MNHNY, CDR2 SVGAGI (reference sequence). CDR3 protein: CASSYSGSGANVLTF. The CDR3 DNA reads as TGTGCCAGCAGTTACTCAGGGTCTGGGGCCAACGTCCTGACTTTC.

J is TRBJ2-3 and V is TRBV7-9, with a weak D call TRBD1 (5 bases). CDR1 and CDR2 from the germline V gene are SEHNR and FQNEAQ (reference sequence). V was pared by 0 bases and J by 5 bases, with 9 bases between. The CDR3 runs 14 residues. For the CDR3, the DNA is TGTGCCAGCAGCTTAGCAGGGGTCGAAGATACGCAGTATTTT. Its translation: CASSLAGVEDTQYF.

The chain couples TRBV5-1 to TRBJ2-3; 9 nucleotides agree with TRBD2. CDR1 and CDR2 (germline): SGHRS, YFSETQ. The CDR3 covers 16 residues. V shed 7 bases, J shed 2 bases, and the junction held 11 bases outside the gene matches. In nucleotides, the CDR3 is TGCGCCAGCGTAGGGGGGAGCGGGAGGTCCACAGATACGCAGTATTTT. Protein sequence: CASVGGSGRSTDTQYF.

The CDR3 bases are TGTGCCAGCCCTCCGGAGGTCGGGGGTCGAGACATTCAGTACTTC. Translation gives CASPPEVGGRDIQYF. This sequence joins TRBV6-6 and TRBJ2-4, with D perhaps TRBD2 (6 bases). The germline V gene has CDR1 MNHNY and CDR2 SVGAGI (reference sequence). The CDR3 consists of 15 residues. Deletions cut 8 bases from V and 8 bases from J, with 22 bases between.

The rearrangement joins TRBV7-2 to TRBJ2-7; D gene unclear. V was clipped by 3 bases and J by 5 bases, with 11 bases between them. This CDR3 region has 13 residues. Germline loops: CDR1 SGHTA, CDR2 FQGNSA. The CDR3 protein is CASSLESEDEQYF. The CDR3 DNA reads TGTGCCAGCAGCTTGGAATCAGAAGACGAGCAGTACTTC.

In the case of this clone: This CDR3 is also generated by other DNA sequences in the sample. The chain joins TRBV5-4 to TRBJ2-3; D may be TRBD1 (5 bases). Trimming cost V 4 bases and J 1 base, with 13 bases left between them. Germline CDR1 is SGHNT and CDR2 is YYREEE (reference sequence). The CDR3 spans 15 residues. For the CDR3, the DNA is TGTGCCAGCAGCCCTGGTGACAGAGGCACAGATACGCAGTATTTT. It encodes CASSPGDRGTDTQYF.

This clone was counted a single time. CDR3 region: CASSLAGNSYNEQFF. DNA for the CDR3: TGTGCCAGCAGCTTAGCGGGGAACTCCTACAATGAGCAGTTCTTC. The rearrangement uses TRBV7-3 and TRBJ2-1; the D gene is possibly TRBD2 (6 bases). Trimming stripped 2 bases from V and 0 bases from J, with 8 bases between. This CDR3 contains 15 residues. Germline loops: CDR1 SGHTA, CDR2 FQGTGA.

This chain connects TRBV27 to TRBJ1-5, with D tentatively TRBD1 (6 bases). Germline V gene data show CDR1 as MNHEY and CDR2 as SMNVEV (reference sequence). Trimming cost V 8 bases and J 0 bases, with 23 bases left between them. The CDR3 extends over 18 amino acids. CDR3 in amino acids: CASRKYRAVAGSNQPQHF. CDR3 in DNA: TGTGCCAGCCGTAAGTACAGGGCGGTGGCAGGTAGCAATCAGCCCCAGCATTTT.

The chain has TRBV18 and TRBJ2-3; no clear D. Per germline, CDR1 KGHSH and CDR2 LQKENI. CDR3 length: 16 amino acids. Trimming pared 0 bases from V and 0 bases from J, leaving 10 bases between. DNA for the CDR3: TGTGCCAGCTCACCACCGGGCAGCAGTAGCACAGATACGCAGTATTTT. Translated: CASSPPGSSSTDTQYF. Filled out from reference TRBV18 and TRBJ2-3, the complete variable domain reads NAGVMQNPRHLVRRRGQEARLRCSPMKGHSHVYWYRQLPEEGLKFMVYLQKENIIDESGMPKERFSAEFPKEGPSILRIQQVVRGDSAAYFCASSPPGSSSTDTQYFGPGTRLTVL.

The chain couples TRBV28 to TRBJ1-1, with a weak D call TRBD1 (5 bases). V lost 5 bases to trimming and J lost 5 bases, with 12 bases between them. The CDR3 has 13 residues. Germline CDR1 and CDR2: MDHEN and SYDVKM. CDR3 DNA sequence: TGTGCCAGCAGTAACGGGGCGCTGACTGAAGCTTTCTTT. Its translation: CASSNGALTEAFF. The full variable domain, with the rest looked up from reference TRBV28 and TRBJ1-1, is DVKVTQSSRYLVKRTGEKVFLECVQDMDHENMFWYRQDPGLGLRLIYFSYDVKMKEKGDIPEGYSVSREKKERFSLILESASTNQTSMYLCASSNGALTEAFFGQGTRLTVV.

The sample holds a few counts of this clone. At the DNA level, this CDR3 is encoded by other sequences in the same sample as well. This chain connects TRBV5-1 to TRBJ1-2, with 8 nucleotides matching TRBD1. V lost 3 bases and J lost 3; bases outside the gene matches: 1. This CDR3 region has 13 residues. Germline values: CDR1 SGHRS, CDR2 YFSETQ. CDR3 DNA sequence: TGCGCCAGCAGCTCGACAGGGGACTATGGCTACACCTTC. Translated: CASSSTGDYGYTF.

CDR3 sequence reads: CASSHTNPYEQYF. The CDR3 nucleotides read TGTGCCAGCAGCCACACGAATCCCTACGAGCAGTACTTC. This sequence joins TRBV7-2 and TRBJ2-7; D remains ambiguous. The CDR3 totals 13 residues. The germline gives CDR1 SGHTA, CDR2 FQGNSA. The V end was cut by 5 bases, the J end by 2 bases, with 10 bases between.

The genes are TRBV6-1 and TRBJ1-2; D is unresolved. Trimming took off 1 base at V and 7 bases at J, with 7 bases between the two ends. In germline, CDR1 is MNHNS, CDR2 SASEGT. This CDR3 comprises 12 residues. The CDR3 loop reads CASSEVEGGYTF. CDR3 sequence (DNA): TGTGCCAGCAGTGAAGTGGAAGGTGGCTACACCTTC.

CDR3 in amino acids: CASSRPQGVSYEQYF. The CDR3 DNA reads TGTGCCAGCAGCCGCCCCCAAGGGGTCTCCTACGAGCAGTACTTC. The chain combines TRBV5-4 with TRBJ2-7; weak D call: TRBD1 (5 bases). The V end was cut by 4 bases, the J end by 0 bases, with 14 bases between. The CDR3 has 15 residues. The germline V gene encodes CDR1 SGHNT and CDR2 YYREEE (reference sequence).